The 21 T cell receptor beta chains presented below share a single source sample, sequenced in a study of T cells in Graves' hyperthyroidism and ophthalmopathy. Regions amplified from RNA transcripts were the TCR beta CDR3 regions. Researchers ran a first-round RT-PCR on the TCR CDR3 using the HTBI primer set. TCRdb reprocessed the multiplex PCR reads via MiXCR and lists one record per CDR3 protein. The table has over 250,000 distinct CDR3 sequences, less than 30% seen once. The sequenced sample was blood. Receptors were obtained from a man aged 40-50 years with Graves' hyperthyroidism that later progressed to Graves' ophthalmopathy.

This clonotype was detected ten times or more. CDR3 sequence (DNA): TGTGCCTGGGAGCCTCAGGGGGCGAATAATTCACCCCTCCACTTT. Translating gives CAWEPQGANNSPLHF. V is TRBV30 and J is TRBJ1-6; 8 positions match TRBD1. CDR3 length equals 15 residues. CDR1 GTSNPN and CDR2 SVGIG come from the germline V gene (reference sequence). With V trimmed by 5 bases and J by 5 bases, 8 bases remained unmatched.

The table lists this clonotype with many counts. The rearrangement uses TRBV10-3 and TRBJ1-1, with D unresolved. Germline values: CDR1 ENHRY, CDR2 SYGVKD. CDR3 length: 14 amino acids. V lost 1 base, J lost 0 bases, and 6 bases lay in between. The CDR3 DNA follows: TGTGCCATCAGTGAGTATGGTGTGAACACTGAAGCTTTCTTT. This codes for CAISEYGVNTEAFF.

In its sample, this clonotype was seen many times. The J gene is TRBJ1-2, the V gene TRBV29-1; no clear D. The CDR3 loop spans 11 amino acids. V lost 5 bases to trimming and J lost 5 bases, with 9 bases between them. Germline V gene data show CDR1 as SQVTM and CDR2 as ANQGSEA. In DNA form, the CDR3 reads TGCAGCGTTACGGTTGGGTATGGCTACACCTTC. Protein product: CSVTVGYGYTF.

This clonotype was detected ten times or more. The V gene is TRBV4-1, the J gene TRBJ2-7, with unresolved D. Looked up from germline, CDR1 is MGHRA and CDR2 is YSYEKL. Trimming cost V 5 bases and J 3 bases, with 11 bases left between them. The CDR3 loop spans 13 amino acids. CDR3 coding DNA: TGCGCCAGCAGCAGTCAAGTCGGCTACGAGCAGTACTTC. Its translation is CASSSQVGYEQYF.

This clonotype was counted ten times or more. The chain joins TRBV6-5 to TRBJ2-7; 11 bases line up with TRBD2. The CDR3 spans 20 residues. The germline gives CDR1 MNHEY, CDR2 SVGAGI. With 6 bases clipped from V and 1 base from J, the junction kept 20 bases outside the gene matches. CDR3 nucleotide sequence: TGTGCCAGCAGACAGGGGATGGGAACTAGCGGGAGCTCTGGTTCCTACGAGCAGTACTTC. This translates into CASRQGMGTSGSSGSYEQYF.

This clonotype was found many times. This chain connects TRBV20-1 to TRBJ2-5, with TRBD1 identical over 9 bases. V shed 1 base, J shed 2 bases, and the junction held 2 bases outside the gene matches. The CDR3 covers 14 residues. CDR1 is DFQATT, CDR2 SNEGSKA, per germline (reference sequence). The CDR3 nucleotides are TGCAGTGCTAGAGGGGGACAGGGACAAGAGACCCAGTACTTC. It translates to CSARGGQGQETQYF.

CDR3 in amino acids: CASSLARSGNTIYF. CDR3 coding DNA: TGTGCCAGTTCTCTGGCTCGATCTGGAAACACCATATATTTT. The chain has TRBV6-1 and TRBJ1-3; D is uncertain. Trimming stripped 9 bases from V and 1 base from J, with 13 bases between. This CDR3 comprises 14 residues. Germline-derived CDR1 and CDR2 are MNHNS and SASEGT.

This clonotype has a count of ten or more. The CDR3 DNA reads as TGCAGTGCTTCTCCCCCCGACAGGGGGGGCGAGCAGTACTTC. As protein: CSASPPDRGGEQYF. This chain joins TRBV20-1 and TRBJ2-7; 9 bases agree with TRBD1. The germline CDR1 and CDR2 sequences are DFQATT and SNEGSKA (reference sequence). With 5 bases clipped from V and 6 bases from J, the junction kept 11 bases outside the gene matches. The CDR3 totals 14 residues.

CDR3 nucleotides: TGTGCCAGCAGCCGCCCCCCTAGTAACACCGGGGAGCTGTTTTTT. Protein product: CASSRPPSNTGELFF. The V call is TRBV3-1, the J call TRBJ2-2; no definite D call. The CDR3 totals 15 residues. The V gene's germline CDR1 is LGHDT and CDR2 YNNKEL (reference sequence). V gave up 4 bases and J gave up 2 bases, with 11 bases separating them.

This clonotype was picked up many times. The genes are TRBV2 and TRBJ1-1; TRBD1 aligns across 10 bases. The V gene end was trimmed by 5 bases and the J gene end by 4 bases; junction bases not matched to a gene: 7. The CDR3 has 15 residues. Germline lookup yields CDR1 SNHLY and CDR2 FYNNEI. The CDR3 nucleotides are TGTGCCAGCAGTACGACAGGGGGCGACCTCACTGAAGCTTTCTTT. Protein sequence: CASSTTGGDLTEAFF.

This clonotype has at least ten counts. V and J are TRBV2 and TRBJ2-5; either TRBD1 or TRBD2 may supply D (5 bases each). V lost 10 bases to trimming and J lost 7 bases, with 13 bases between them. This CDR3 has 11 amino acids. Germline V gives CDR1 SNHLY, CDR2 FYNNEI. The CDR3 spells CAILIGGTQYF. The CDR3 DNA sequence: TGTGCCATCCTCATTGGGGGGACCCAGTACTTC.

This clonotype was seen ten or more times. The chain couples TRBV5-4 to TRBJ1-2; D remains unclear. Trimming cost V 4 bases and J 4 bases, with 17 bases left between them. The CDR3 is made up of 15 amino acids. Germline V gene data show CDR1 as SGHNT and CDR2 as YYREEE (reference sequence). This chain's CDR3 is CASSPGPASPYGYTF. CDR3 coding DNA: TGTGCCAGCAGCCCTGGACCCGCCTCACCCTATGGCTACACCTTC.

This clonotype came up many times. The chain links TRBV11-2 to TRBJ2-7; no firm D call. The V end was cut by 7 bases, the J end by 7 bases, with 14 bases between. The CDR3 length is 12 residues. Germline lookup yields CDR1 SGHAT and CDR2 FQNNGV. In DNA, the CDR3 is TGTGCCAGCAACCACCATGTCCAGGAGCAGTACTTC. This gives the protein CASNHHVQEQYF.

This clonotype was recorded many times. The chain recombines TRBV2 with TRBJ1-5; TRBD1 might be the D (5 bases). CDR1 SNHLY and CDR2 FYNNEI come from the germline V gene. CDR3 length: 14 amino acids. Trimming cost V 4 bases and J 2 bases, with 9 bases left between them. The CDR3 DNA is TGTGCCAGCAGTGGGGGGGGGGGCAATCAGCCCCAGCATTTT. This gives the protein CASSGGGGNQPQHF. Based on the CDR3 plus reference TRBV2 and TRBJ1-5, the full variable domain is EPEVTQTPSHQVTQMGQEVILRCVPISNHLYFYWYRQILGQKVEFLVSFYNNEISEKSEIFDDQFSVERPDGSNFTLKIRSTKLEDSAMYFCASSGGGGNQPQHFGDGTRLSIL.

This clonotype occurred many times. This chain connects TRBV6-1 to TRBJ2-7; 10 positions agree with TRBD1. In germline, CDR1 is MNHNS, CDR2 SASEGT. This CDR3 region has 15 residues. V lost 4 bases to trimming and J lost 5 bases; unmatched junction nucleotides: 8. This CDR3 reads CASSGWDRGPDEQYF. The CDR3 nucleotides read TGTGCCAGCAGTGGGTGGGACAGGGGCCCCGACGAGCAGTACTTC.

In this sample, this clonotype turned up many times. The V and J genes are TRBV6-5 and TRBJ1-1; D gene ambiguous. CDR3 length: 11 amino acids. The V end was cut by 7 bases, the J end by 5 bases, with 8 bases between. The germline CDR1 and CDR2 sequences are MNHEY and SVGAGI. CDR3 nucleotide sequence: TGTGCCAGCATTAGACAAACTGAAGCTTTCTTT. This encodes CASIRQTEAFF.

The chain uses TRBV7-9 and TRBJ2-2; D may be TRBD1 (6 bases). The CDR3 sequence is 15 residues long. Trimming took 7 bases from V and 5 from J, leaving 17 bases between them. Per germline, CDR1 SEHNR and CDR2 FQNEAQ (reference sequence). The CDR3 sequence is CASTPVGGWTGELFF. CDR3 nucleotides: TGTGCCAGCACCCCGGTTGGGGGCTGGACCGGGGAGCTGTTTTTT.

This chain uses TRBV12-3 or TRBV12-4 with TRBJ1-2; 7 bases fit TRBD1. J gave up 8 bases and V 5 bases, and 11 bases lay outside the gene matches. The CDR3 totals 14 residues. The CDR3 bases are TGTGCCAGCAGTGAGCAACAGGGGTCTATCGGCTACACCTTC. This encodes CASSEQQGSIGYTF.

This clonotype was observed many times. The chain uses TRBV12-3 or TRBV12-4 and TRBJ1-2; 9 bases fit TRBD1. V lost 2 bases to trimming and J lost 7 bases; unmatched junction nucleotides: 5. The CDR3 loop spans 14 amino acids. CDR3 in amino acids: CASSLRGQGRGYTF. CDR3 DNA: TGTGCCAGCAGTTTAAGGGGACAGGGACGTGGCTACACCTTC.

The chain combines TRBV27 with TRBJ1-2, with D tentatively TRBD1 (5 bases). The V end lost 2 bases, the J end lost 11 bases, and 12 bases lay between the germline ends. This CDR3 contains 12 residues. The germline V gene encodes CDR1 MNHEY and CDR2 SMNVEV (reference sequence). The chain's CDR3 is CASSLTGNRYTF. CDR3 bases: TGTGCCAGCAGTTTAACAGGAAATCGTTACACCTTC.

This clonotype occurred a few times. V and J are TRBV12-3 or TRBV12-4 and TRBJ2-7; TRBD1 is a possible D gene (5 bases). The CDR3 loop spans 11 amino acids. The V gene lost 3 bases and the J gene lost 8 bases, with 8 bases spanning the gap. As DNA, the CDR3 is TGTGCCAGCAGTTTGACAGACAAGCAGTACTTC. Its translation: CASSLTDKQYF.